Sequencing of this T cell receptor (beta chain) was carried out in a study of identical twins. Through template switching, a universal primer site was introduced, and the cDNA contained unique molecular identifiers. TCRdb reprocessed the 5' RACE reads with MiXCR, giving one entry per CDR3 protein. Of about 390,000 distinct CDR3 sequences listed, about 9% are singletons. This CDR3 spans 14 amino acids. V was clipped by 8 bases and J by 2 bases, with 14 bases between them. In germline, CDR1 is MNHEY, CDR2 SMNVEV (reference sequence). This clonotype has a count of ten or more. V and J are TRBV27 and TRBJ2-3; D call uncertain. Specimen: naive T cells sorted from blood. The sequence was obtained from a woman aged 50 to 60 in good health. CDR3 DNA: TGTGCCAGCTCAGAGGACCTGTTCACAGATACGCAGTATTTT. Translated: CASSEDLFTDTQYF.